This passage covers 18 T cell receptor beta chains from one sample sequenced in a study of cytomegalovirus exposure and HLA in healthy donors. The primer mix had 60 Vbeta and 13 Jbeta primers. Measured with immunoSEQ multiplex PCR; TCRdb has only the in-frame clones, and not every one. This sample carries some 150,000 clones, nearly 80% of them seen once, and the ten largest clones take around 4.9%. Sequenced material: PBMCs. The receptors derive from a male donor in good health and CMV-seronegative.

V is TRBV19 and J is TRBJ1-1; the D gene is possibly TRBD1 (5 bases). The germline CDR1 and CDR2 sequences are LNHDA and SQIVND (reference sequence). Trimming took 3 bases from V and 1 from J, leaving 15 bases between them. The CDR3 is made up of 16 amino acids. The DNA for the CDR3 is TGTGCCAGTAGTATGTTAATCGACAGTCAGAACACTGAAGCTTTCTTT. This codes for CASSMLIDSQNTEAFF.

The rearrangement joins TRBV4-3 to TRBJ2-7; 10 bases map to TRBD2. CDR3 length: 15 residues. Trimming took 3 bases from V and 1 from J; bases not matched to a gene: 3. In germline, CDR1 is LGHNA, CDR2 YSLEER. The CDR3 DNA follows: TGCGCCAGCAGCCATGAGCGGGGGGGATCCTACGAGCAGTACTTC. This sequence encodes CASSHERGGSYEQYF.

V and J are TRBV11-1 and TRBJ2-7; D is possibly TRBD2 (5 bases). The germline gives CDR1 SGHAT, CDR2 FQDESV (reference sequence). V was shortened by 5 bases and J by 0 bases, with 11 bases between the two germline ends. The CDR3 runs to 14 residues. CDR3 coding DNA: TGTGCCAGCAGCAGACGGGAAAGCTCCTACGAGCAGTACTTC. Translation: CASSRRESSYEQYF.

The chain has TRBV2 and TRBJ1-5, with no clear D. The germline gives CDR1 SNHLY, CDR2 FYNNEI. CDR3 length: 14 amino acids. Trimming left V 1 base short and J 5 bases short, with 9 bases between. The CDR3 DNA follows: TGTGCCAGCAGTGAAGGCCCAGGCTATCAGCCCCAGCATTTT. Its protein product is CASSEGPGYQPQHF.

This clone was observed a few times. The chain joins TRBV5-1 to TRBJ2-5; a weak D match, TRBD1 (5 bases). V lost 0 bases and J 2 bases, leaving 8 bases between the germline ends. The germline V gene has CDR1 SGHRS and CDR2 YFSETQ. There are 14 residues in the CDR3. CDR3: CASSLAAGQETQYF. CDR3 bases: TGCGCCAGCAGCTTGGCTGCAGGGCAAGAGACCCAGTACTTC.

This chain uses TRBV9 with TRBJ2-3, with 7 bases identical to TRBD2. This CDR3 has 16 residues. Germline CDR1 reads SGDLS; CDR2 reads YYNGEE. V was pared by 0 bases and J by 1 base, with 5 bases of the junction left unmatched. CDR3 in amino acids: CASSVDVSGGTDTQYF. In DNA form, the CDR3 reads TGTGCCAGCAGCGTAGATGTGAGCGGGGGCACAGATACGCAGTATTTT.

The V call is TRBV27, the J call TRBJ1-2; 9 positions agree with TRBD1. Germline V gene data show CDR1 as MNHEY and CDR2 as SMNVEV (reference sequence). V dropped 5 bases and J dropped 5; count of bases not matched to a gene: 9. The CDR3 is 15 amino acids. The CDR3 here is CASSPEGQGWYGYTF. Written as DNA, the CDR3 is TGTGCCAGCAGTCCAGAGGGACAGGGCTGGTATGGCTACACCTTC.

The sample holds one count of this clone. The chain couples TRBV11-2 to TRBJ2-7; TRBD1 matches at 10 bases. Per the germline V gene, CDR1 is SGHAT and CDR2 is FQNNGV. Unmatched junction bases numbered 7, after V lost 0 bases and J lost 5 bases. The CDR3 is 16 amino acids. The CDR3 here is CASSLDIGQGEHEQYF. DNA for the CDR3: TGTGCCAGCAGCTTAGATATCGGACAGGGGGAACACGAGCAGTACTTC.

This chain joins TRBV19 and TRBJ1-5; 8 nucleotides line up with TRBD1. V shed 5 bases and J 3 bases; nucleotides not matched to a gene: 6. Per germline, CDR1 LNHDA and CDR2 SQIVND (reference sequence). The CDR3 has 15 residues. The CDR3 nucleotides read TGTGCCAGTAGTCAGGACAGGGTAGTCAATCAGCCCCAGCATTTT. Translation gives CASSQDRVVNQPQHF.

The table lists this clone with a count of one. V usage is TRBV6-6 and J usage is TRBJ2-7, with TRBD1 identical over 7 bases. Looked up from germline, CDR1 is MNHNY and CDR2 is SVGAGI (reference sequence). This CDR3 is 13 amino acids long. V lost 5 bases, J lost 7 bases, and 8 bases stayed unmatched. The CDR3: CASSLRQGREQYF. The CDR3 DNA reads TGTGCCAGCAGTCTCCGACAGGGTAGGGAGCAGTACTTC.

This chain joins TRBV29-1 and TRBJ2-1, with unresolved D. V lost 2 bases and J 6 bases, leaving 11 bases between the germline ends. The CDR3 spans 13 residues. Germline lookup yields CDR1 SQVTM and CDR2 ANQGSEA. The CDR3 reads CSVEPAALNEQFF. CDR3 nucleotides: TGCAGCGTTGAACCGGCGGCGCTCAATGAGCAGTTCTTC.

The genes are TRBV10-3 and TRBJ1-3; 10 positions match TRBD1. Germline V gene sequence: CDR1 ENHRY, CDR2 SYGVKD. V dropped 3 bases and J dropped 3; count of bases not matched to a gene: 5. This CDR3 region has 16 residues. The CDR3 sequence: CAISDSGTGVGNTIYF. For the CDR3, the DNA is TGTGCCATCAGTGACTCCGGGACAGGGGTTGGAAACACCATATATTTT.

The sample holds a few counts of this clone. The rearrangement uses TRBV30 and TRBJ2-5; possible D gene TRBD1, 6 bases. The CDR3 spans 15 residues. Trimming left V 2 bases short and J 5 bases short, with 18 bases between. The germline gives CDR1 GTSNPN, CDR2 SVGIG (reference sequence). The CDR3, as DNA: TGTGCCTGGAGTTTTATCGGGACACTAGGGGAGACCCAGTACTTC. Protein: CAWSFIGTLGETQYF.

For the CDR3, the DNA is TGTGCCAGCAGTTTTACAGGGAAGGAGACCCAGTACTTC. This gives the protein CASSFTGKETQYF. The genes are TRBV2 and TRBJ2-5, with a weak D call TRBD1 (6 bases). The CDR3 is 13 residues long. V gave up 5 bases and J gave up 5 bases, with 12 bases separating them. The germline V gene has CDR1 SNHLY and CDR2 FYNNEI. The whole variable domain, filled in from reference TRBV2 and TRBJ2-5, reads EPEVTQTPSHQVTQMGQEVILRCVPISNHLYFYWYRQILGQKVEFLVSFYNNEISEKSEIFDDQFSVERPDGSNFTLKIRSTKLEDSAMYFCASSFTGKETQYFGPGTRLLVL.

About this clone itself: Different DNA sequences within this sample yield the same CDR3. The V and J genes are TRBV18 and TRBJ2-1; D is unresolved. This CDR3 has 13 amino acids. The V end was cut by 3 bases, the J end by 2 bases, with 5 bases between. Germline CDR1 KGHSH, CDR2 LQKENI. CDR3 in DNA: TGTGCCAGCTCACCGGCAGCCTACAATGAGCAGTTCTTC. Protein sequence: CASSPAAYNEQFF.

CDR3 in DNA: TGTGCCAGCAGCCCAGGGGCAGAAGGAGAAAAACTGTTTTTT. Protein sequence: CASSPGAEGEKLFF. The rearrangement uses TRBV7-8 and TRBJ1-4, with D possibly matching TRBD1 (6 bases). Trimming removed 5 bases at V and 8 bases at J, with 15 bases between. The CDR3 has 14 amino acids. Germline lookup yields CDR1 SGHVS and CDR2 FQNEAQ.

This clone was seen a few times. The chain combines TRBV9 with TRBJ2-7; TRBD2 matches at 8 bases. This CDR3 has 14 amino acids. With V trimmed by 2 bases and J by 1 base, 2 bases remained unmatched. Germline V gives CDR1 SGDLS, CDR2 YYNGEE. The CDR3 DNA reads as TGTGCCAGCAGCGTTAGCGGGGAGTCCTACGAGCAGTACTTC. This translates into CASSVSGESYEQYF.

This rearrangement joins TRBV12-5 to TRBJ1-2; TRBD1 agrees at 8 bases. Trimming took 0 bases from V and 4 from J; bases not matched to a gene: 16. The length of the CDR3 is 19 residues. Germline V CDR1 and CDR2: LGHNT, FRNRAP. Here the CDR3 reads CASGLVTIPVRDRSYGYTF. CDR3 coding DNA: TGTGCTAGTGGTTTGGTAACGATACCTGTCCGGGACAGGAGCTATGGCTACACCTTC.